This TCR beta chain originates from a study of shared clonotypes between healthy human individuals. General study results and limits: Clonotypes not shared had lower generation probabilities than those common to all four donors.

On this clone itself: Its antigen is unknown.

Measured with immunoSEQ multiplex PCR; TCRdb has only the in-frame clones, and not every one. The table lists 2.3 million or so clones, 80% to 95% of them singletons, with about 0.41% in the top ten. Germline loops: CDR1 MNHEY, CDR2 SVGAGI. The CDR3 contains 14 residues. V lost 4 bases and J 9 bases, leaving 19 bases between the germline ends. The chain has TRBV6-5 and TRBJ2-7; D is tentatively TRBD1 or TRBD2 (5 bases each). The sequence was obtained from a man aged 18 to 30 in good health. Some clones in this sample may be carry-over from other donors' samples. The sequenced sample consisted of naive CD4+ T cells from PBMCs. Subset specified: CD45RA+ positively selected. The chain's CDR3 is CASSWDGLTSPQYF. As DNA, the CDR3 is TGTGCCAGCAGTTGGGACGGATTGACAAGTCCGCAGTACTTC.